What follows are 9 T cell receptor beta chains derived from one specimen sequenced in a study of HIV-infected patients and healthy controls. Roughly three months, about 14 weeks, into antiretroviral therapy, follow-up blood was collected. All unsorted peripheral T cells were captured because whole blood was used without fractionation. cDNA was made from about 500 ng RNA using alpha and beta constant primers. Alpha and beta chain libraries were made separately by chain-specific third strand synthesis with multiplexing indices. MiXCR, run by TCRdb on the 5' RACE reads, gives a single entry per CDR3 protein. This table holds about 10,000 distinct CDR3 sequences, approximately 5.9% found once. The sample here was blood, taken during antiretroviral therapy. Every receptor here comes from an adult with HIV infection. The donor label of this sample is uncertain.

In its sample, this clonotype is medium-sized (0.01 to 0.1%). The chain is built from TRBV6-5 and TRBJ1-5; 7 nucleotides line up with TRBD1. CDR3 length equals 16 residues. CDR1 is MNHEY and CDR2 is SVGAGI in the germline V gene. V gave up 6 bases and J gave up 0 bases; unmatched junction bases: 8. CDR3 coding DNA: TGTGCCAGCAGCGAAGGGACAGTCTATAGCAATCAGCCCCAGCATTTT. Translation gives CASSEGTVYSNQPQHF.

In this sample, this clonotype turned up many times. The chain has TRBV7-2 and TRBJ2-7; no definite D call. The V gene lost 3 bases and the J gene lost 2 bases, with 11 bases spanning the gap. Germline assignment: CDR1 SGHTA and CDR2 FQGNSA. This CDR3 is built from 14 residues. The CDR3 DNA reads as TGTGCCAGCAGCTTTACACCTGGAGCCTACGAGCAGTACTTC. It specifies CASSFTPGAYEQYF.

This clonotype was found many times. The chain has TRBV4-2 and TRBJ2-3; D is tentatively TRBD1 or TRBD2 (7 bases each). The CDR3 is 17 residues long. Germline V gene lookup returns CDR1 LGHNA and CDR2 YNFKEQ. Trimming took 2 bases from V and 4 from J, leaving 19 bases between them. The CDR3 nucleotides are TGTGCCAGCAGCCAACCAGGGGGGGGGTCCGGGCCAGATACGCAGTATTTT. Protein product: CASSQPGGGSGPDTQYF.

This clonotype was seen a few times. The rearrangement joins TRBV13 to TRBJ2-1; 12 bases agree with TRBD2. The CDR3 contains 15 residues. Germline lookup yields CDR1 PRHDT and CDR2 FYEKMQ (reference sequence). J lost 5 bases, V lost 4 bases, and 3 bases had no gene match. The CDR3 here is CASSSGLAGHNEQFF. The CDR3 region has the DNA TGTGCCAGCAGCTCCGGACTAGCGGGGCACAATGAGCAGTTCTTC.

V usage is TRBV11-1 and J usage is TRBJ2-1; unclear D gene. Germline loops: CDR1 SGHAT, CDR2 FQDESV (reference sequence). The CDR3 runs 15 residues. With 6 bases removed from V and 0 bases from J, the gap between germline ends came to 12 bases. The CDR3 is CASSLGTGSYNEQFF. CDR3 nucleotide sequence: TGTGCCAGCAGTCTAGGAACCGGCTCCTACAATGAGCAGTTCTTC.

This clonotype was counted many times. This sequence joins TRBV13 and TRBJ1-5; D gene uncertain. With 5 bases removed from V and 4 bases from J, the gap between germline ends came to 6 bases. The germline V gene encodes CDR1 PRHDT and CDR2 FYEKMQ (reference sequence). The CDR3 spans 12 residues. The CDR3 DNA reads TGTGCCAGCAGCCGAGCAAATCAGCCCCAGCATTTT. Encoded protein: CASSRANQPQHF.

By frequency in the sample, this clonotype is medium-sized (0.01 to 0.1%). The chain has TRBV7-6 and TRBJ1-5; perhaps TRBD1 as D (5 bases). The ends were cut back, 1 base at V and 2 bases at J, with 6 bases in the middle. The V gene's germline CDR1 is SGHVS and CDR2 FNYEAQ. There are 14 residues in the CDR3. DNA for the CDR3: TGTGCCAGCAGCTTAGGCAGGGGCAATCAGCCCCAGCATTTT. It is translated as CASSLGRGNQPQHF.

The chain joins TRBV10-3 to TRBJ1-1; 11 bases are a match to TRBD1. Trimming removed 6 bases from V and 4 bases from J; junction bases left unmatched: 4. Germline V CDR1 and CDR2: ENHRY, SYGVKD. The CDR3 is made up of 14 amino acids. CDR3 residues: CAIRMGQGGTEAFF. The CDR3 DNA reads as TGTGCCATCAGGATGGGACAGGGGGGCACTGAAGCTTTCTTT.

In this sample, this clonotype is medium-sized. The chain carries TRBV5-1 and TRBJ1-1, with 8 bases fitting TRBD1. The CDR3 has 14 residues. Looked up from germline, CDR1 is SGHRS and CDR2 is YFSETQ. V lost 5 bases to trimming and J lost 4 bases; unmatched junction nucleotides: 7. CDR3 DNA sequence: TGCGCCAGCAGTCCCGGGGACAGGTTCACTGAAGCTTTCTTT. This translates into CASSPGDRFTEAFF. The variable domain in full, with the rest retrieved from reference TRBV5-1 and TRBJ1-1, is KAGVTQTPRYLIKTRGQQVTLSCSPISGHRSVSWYQQTPGQGLQFLFEYFSETQRNKGNFPGRFSGRQFSNSRSEMNVSTLELGDSALYLCASSPGDRFTEAFFGQGTRLTVV.